This is a list of T cell receptor beta chains from one sample in a study of CD8 T cells in ankylosing spondylitis. One entry per CDR3 protein, called by TCRdb with MiXCR from the 5' RACE reads. The sample contains roughly 160,000 distinct CDR3 sequences, around 9.6% of which appear only once. Sequencing was done on a sample of blood, either unsorted or a sorted T cell fraction (not recorded which). Source of these receptors: a female donor with ankylosing spondylitis or in good health (not recorded which). Both conserved end residues are part of each CDR3. The D gene is left open where the match is weak. Size tells how often a clone was seen (once, few, many) or the class of an expanded clone, and some rows leave it out.

>NA|TRBV7-8|many|TRBJ2-7
CASSPNRGQSYEQYF
TGTGCCAGCAGCCCTAATCGCGGACAGTCCTACGAGCAGTACTTC
>NA|TRBV7-2|many|TRBJ1-2
CASSLGPYRAYYGYTF
TGTGCCAGCAGCTTAGGGCCCTACAGGGCATACTATGGCTACACCTTC
>TRBD2|TRBV6-6|NA|TRBJ2-1
CASGLAGEGEQFF
TGTGCCAGCGGACTAGCGGGAGAGGGTGAGCAGTTCTTC
>TRBD1|TRBV7-9|few|TRBJ2-2
CASSPTRDSLNTGELFF
TGTGCCAGCAGCCCTACTCGGGACAGCTTAAACACCGGGGAGCTGTTTTTT
>NA|TRBV27|few|TRBJ2-7
CASSSGQGPYEQYF
TGTGCCAGCAGTTCAGGGCAGGGGCCCTACGAGCAGTACTTC
>NA|TRBV28|NA|TRBJ1-2
CASSAVVRGGYTF
TGTGCCAGCAGTGCTGTGGTAAGGGGCGGCTACACCTTC
>NA|TRBV7-9|few|TRBJ2-5
CASSLVGSWETQYF
TGTGCCAGCAGCTTAGTAGGTAGCTGGGAGACCCAGTACTTC
>NA|TRBV24-1|few|TRBJ2-7
CATSDLEGWMYF
TGTGCCACCAGTGATTTGGAGGGGTGGATGTACTTC
>TRBD2|TRBV7-9|NA|TRBJ2-1
CASSYGLAGAYEQFF
TGTGCCAGCAGTTACGGACTAGCGGGAGCCTATGAGCAGTTCTTC
>NA|TRBV28|few|TRBJ2-7
CASSLTEVRTYEQYF
TGTGCCAGCAGTTTAACGGAGGTTCGCACCTACGAGCAGTACTTC
>NA|TRBV29-1|few|TRBJ2-5
CSVEDGGKMDF
TGCAGCGTTGAGGACGGGGGTAAAATGGACTTC
>NA|TRBV19|many|TRBJ1-5
CASSLASATRNQPQHF
TGTGCCAGTAGCCTGGCTAGTGCCACGAGGAATCAGCCCCAGCATTTT
>NA|TRBV6-5|NA|TRBJ2-7
CASSYFVGGYEQYF
TGTGCCAGCAGTTACTTCGTAGGGGGCTACGAGCAGTACTTC
>NA|TRBV10-2|few|TRBJ2-7
CASSFTGRGYEQYF
TGCGCCAGCAGCTTTACAGGGAGAGGCTACGAGCAGTACTTC
>NA|TRBV30|few|TRBJ2-1
CARTGLNEQFF
TGTGCCCGAACCGGTTTGAATGAGCAGTTCTTC
>TRBD2|TRBV4-3|NA|TRBJ2-7
CASSQDVAGVSYEQYF
TGCGCCAGCAGCCAAGACGTAGCGGGAGTATCCTACGAGCAGTACTTC
>TRBD2|TRBV18|few|TRBJ2-1
CASSPTLAGGPGNEQFF
TGTGCCAGCTCACCGACCCTTGCGGGAGGGCCCGGGAATGAGCAGTTCTTC
>TRBD2|TRBV12-3/TRBV12-4|many|TRBJ2-7
CASSFVGDYPLEQYF
TGTGCCAGCAGTTTCGTGGGGGACTATCCTCTCGAGCAGTACTTC
>NA|TRBV7-2|few|TRBJ2-7
CASSFDGAYEQYF
TGTGCCAGCAGTTTCGACGGAGCCTACGAGCAGTACTTC
>NA|TRBV4-3|NA|TRBJ2-3
CASSQGLAITDTQYF
TGCGCCAGCAGCCAAGGGCTAGCGATCACAGATACGCAGTATTTT
>NA|TRBV9|NA|TRBJ2-2
CASQGYGELFF
TGTGCCAGCCAAGGGTACGGGGAGCTGTTTTTT
>NA|TRBV20-1|NA|TRBJ2-1
CSARAAWTYNEQFF
TGCAGTGCTAGAGCAGCGTGGACCTACAATGAGCAGTTCTTC
>NA|TRBV24-1|many|TRBJ2-7
CATSDGSGSEQYF
TGTGCCACCAGTGATGGGAGCGGGTCCGAGCAGTACTTC
>NA|TRBV6-2/TRBV6-3|few|TRBJ2-1
CASTNTPYNEQFF
TGTGCCAGCACCAATACCCCCTACAATGAGCAGTTCTTC
>NA|TRBV20-1|once|TRBJ2-7
CSAVRDEYYEQYF
TGCAGTGCCGTACGGGACGAGTACTACGAGCAGTACTTC
>NA|TRBV29-1|few|TRBJ2-3
CSVEGSVLTGTDTQYF
TGCAGCGTTGAGGGATCTGTACTAACCGGCACAGATACGCAGTATTTT
>TRBD2|TRBV18|few|TRBJ2-1
CASSPGLAGPGGNEQFF
TGTGCCAGCTCACCAGGGCTAGCGGGCCCTGGGGGGAATGAGCAGTTCTTC
>TRBD1|TRBV20-1|few|TRBJ2-5
CSTYGQGAEETQYF
TGCAGTACCTATGGACAGGGGGCCGAGGAGACCCAGTACTTC
>NA|TRBV6-5|NA|TRBJ2-7
CASSYPTRSYEQYF
TGTGCCAGCAGTTACCCCACTAGATCCTACGAGCAGTACTTC
>NA|TRBV27|NA|TRBJ2-7
CASSFGLGYEQYF
TGTGCCAGCAGTTTCGGGTTAGGCTACGAGCAGTACTTC
>TRBD2|TRBV9|few|TRBJ2-7
CASSVGTSGDEQYF
TGTGCCAGCAGCGTCGGGACTAGCGGAGACGAGCAGTACTTC
>TRBD1|TRBV7-2|NA|TRBJ2-1
CASSSMTGLRLNEQFF
TGTGCCAGCAGCTCGATGACAGGGTTGAGGCTCAATGAGCAGTTCTTC
>TRBD1|TRBV4-3|few|TRBJ1-1
CASSQESHRGADTEAFF
TGCGCCAGCAGCCAAGAATCCCACAGGGGTGCGGACACTGAAGCTTTCTTT
>NA|TRBV28|few|TRBJ2-3
CASSPQSGVTDTQYF
TGTGCCAGCAGTCCCCAATCAGGGGTCACAGATACGCAGTATTTT